This note documents a single TCR beta chain sequence. Its target is not known. Sequencing was performed with immunoSEQ multiplex PCR; in TCRdb, only in-frame clones are kept and a portion is missing. The sample records some 22,000 clones, more than 75% being singletons. Germline V CDR1 and CDR2: LNHDA, SQIVND (reference sequence). Trimming left V 7 bases short and J 1 base short, with 26 bases between. This CDR3 has 19 residues. This sample is part of a study of chemoradiotherapy in HPV16-positive cancers. General observations from the study: HPV-responsive T-cell expansion during chemoradiotherapy was linked to improved recurrence-free survival in HPV16-positive patients. Candidate HPV-specific clones and E7-related TCR motifs grew in tumor during treatment.

The chain employs TRBV19 and TRBJ2-4; tentative D call: TRBD2 (6 bases). The source material was blood, sampled from a patient who underwent chemoradiotherapy. The source of this sequence is a human donor with HPV-associated anogenital cancer. This chain's CDR3 is CASKAGPWEARKAKNIQYF. The CDR3 coding sequence is TGTGCCAGTAAAGCCGGCCCCTGGGAGGCTAGGAAGGCCAAAAACATTCAGTACTTC.